Shown below are 2 T cell receptor beta chains from a single sample sequenced in a study of prognosis after radiotherapy for stage I lung cancer. Genomic DNA provided the template from which TCR beta CDR3 was amplified by two-round multiplex PCR. Gene-specific primers for each TRBV and TRBJ gene drove first-round PCR. TCRdb reprocessed the multiplex PCR reads with MiXCR, giving one entry per CDR3 protein. The sample lists 30,000 to 40,000 distinct CDR3 sequences, around a third occurring once. The sequencing used PBMCs, collected before or after stereotactic body radiation therapy (not recorded which). These receptors all stem from a donor aged 50 or older with non-small cell lung cancer.

This clonotype is categorized as medium-sized (0.01 to 0.1%). The chain recombines TRBV5-1 with TRBJ1-2; the D is unclear. CDR3 length: 14 amino acids. Germline CDR1 reads SGHRS; CDR2 reads YFSETQ. V shed 0 bases and J shed 2 bases, with 8 bases lying between them. DNA of the CDR3: TGCGCCAGCAGCTTGGACAGTGGGAACTATGGCTACACCTTC. Its translation is CASSLDSGNYGYTF.

This clonotype occurred many times. This chain connects TRBV28 to TRBJ2-7, with TRBD1 matching 9 bases. The CDR3 sequence is 13 residues long. Germline V CDR1 and CDR2: MDHEN, SYDVKM. Trimming took 6 bases from V and 5 from J; bases not matched to a gene: 5. CDR3 amino acids: CASRGQGLDEQYF. Here the CDR3 DNA reads TGTGCCAGCAGGGGACAGGGTCTTGACGAGCAGTACTTC. Supplemented by reference TRBV28 and TRBJ2-7, the full variable domain reads DVKVTQSSRYLVKRTGEKVFLECVQDMDHENMFWYRQDPGLGLRLIYFSYDVKMKEKGDIPEGYSVSREKKERFSLILESASTNQTSMYLCASRGQGLDEQYFGPGTRLTVT.